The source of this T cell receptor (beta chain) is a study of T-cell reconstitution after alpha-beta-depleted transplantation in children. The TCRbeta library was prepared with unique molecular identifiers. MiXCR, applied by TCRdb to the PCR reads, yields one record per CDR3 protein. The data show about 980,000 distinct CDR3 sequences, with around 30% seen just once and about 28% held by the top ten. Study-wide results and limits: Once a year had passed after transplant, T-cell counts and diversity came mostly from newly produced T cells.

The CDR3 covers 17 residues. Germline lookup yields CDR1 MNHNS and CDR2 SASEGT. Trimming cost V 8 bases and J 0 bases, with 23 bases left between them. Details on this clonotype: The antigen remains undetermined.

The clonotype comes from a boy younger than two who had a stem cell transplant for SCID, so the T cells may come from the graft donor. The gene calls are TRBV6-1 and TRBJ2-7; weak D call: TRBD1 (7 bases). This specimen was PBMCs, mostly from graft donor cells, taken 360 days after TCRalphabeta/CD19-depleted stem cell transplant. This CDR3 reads CASRGTENPRSSYEQYF. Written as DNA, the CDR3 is TGTGCCAGCCGGGGGACAGAAAACCCCCGCAGCTCCTACGAGCAGTACTTC.